This T cell receptor (beta chain) comes out of a study of blood T cell repertoires in COVID-19. Study details: The United States, Italy and Spain supplied acute and convalescent COVID-19 samples. PBMCs, B-cell-depleted T cells, or T cells were the source of the cDNA or gDNA that made up the material.

Original data processing: Reference gene primer amplification in the assay estimated nucleated cell counts. Profiling relied on immunoSEQ multiplex PCR, and the TCRdb table lists in-frame clones only, not all of them. V and J calls and clone size are copied from that table; D and trimming were computed from the DNA. The table records 120,000 to 150,000 clones, over 75% of them present only once. The CDR3 extends over 15 amino acids. Per the germline V gene, CDR1 is MNHEY and CDR2 is SVGAGI. J gave up 5 bases and V 9 bases, and 11 bases lay outside the gene matches. This receptor was taken from a human donor in a cohort sampled during active COVID-19. The genes are TRBV6-5 and TRBJ2-1; 9 positions match TRBD1. The source material was peripheral blood. The DNA for the CDR3 is TGTGCCAGTCCGCCGGGACAGGGAGGCCACAATGAGCAGTTCTTC. Translating it yields CASPPGQGGHNEQFF.